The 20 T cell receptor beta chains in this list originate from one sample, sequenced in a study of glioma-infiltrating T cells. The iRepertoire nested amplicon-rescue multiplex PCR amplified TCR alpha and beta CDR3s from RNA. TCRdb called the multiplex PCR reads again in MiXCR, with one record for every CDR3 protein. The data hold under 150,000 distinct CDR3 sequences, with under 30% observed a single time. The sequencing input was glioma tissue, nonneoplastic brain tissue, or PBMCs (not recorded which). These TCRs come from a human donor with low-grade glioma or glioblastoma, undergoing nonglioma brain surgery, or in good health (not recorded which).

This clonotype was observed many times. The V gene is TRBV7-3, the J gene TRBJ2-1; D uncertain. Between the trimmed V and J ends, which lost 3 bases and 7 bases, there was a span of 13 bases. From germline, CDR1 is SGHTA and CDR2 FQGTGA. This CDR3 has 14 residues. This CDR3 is CASSFTPSGNEQFF. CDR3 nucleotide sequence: TGTGCCAGCAGCTTCACCCCTAGTGGGAATGAGCAGTTCTTC.

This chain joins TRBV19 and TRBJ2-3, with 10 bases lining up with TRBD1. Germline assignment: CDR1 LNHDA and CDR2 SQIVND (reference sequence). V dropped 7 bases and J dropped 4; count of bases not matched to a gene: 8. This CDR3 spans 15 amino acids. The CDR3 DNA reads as TGTGCCAGTATTCCGCCGGGACAGGGGCCAGATACGCAGTATTTT. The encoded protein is CASIPPGQGPDTQYF.

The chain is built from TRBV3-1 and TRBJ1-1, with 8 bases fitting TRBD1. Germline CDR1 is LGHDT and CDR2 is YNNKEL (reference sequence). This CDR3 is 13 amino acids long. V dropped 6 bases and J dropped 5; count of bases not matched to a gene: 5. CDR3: CASSLGQGTEAFF. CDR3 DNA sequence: TGTGCCAGCAGTCTAGGACAGGGTACTGAAGCTTTCTTT.

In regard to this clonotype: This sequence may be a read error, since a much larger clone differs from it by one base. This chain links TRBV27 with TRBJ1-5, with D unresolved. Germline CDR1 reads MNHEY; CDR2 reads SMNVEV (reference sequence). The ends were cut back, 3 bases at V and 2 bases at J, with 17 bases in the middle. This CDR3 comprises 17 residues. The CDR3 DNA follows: TGTGCCAGCAGTTTTCGCGGGGTAAGCCCGGGCAATCAGCCCCAGCATTTT. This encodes CASSFRGVSPGNQPQHF.

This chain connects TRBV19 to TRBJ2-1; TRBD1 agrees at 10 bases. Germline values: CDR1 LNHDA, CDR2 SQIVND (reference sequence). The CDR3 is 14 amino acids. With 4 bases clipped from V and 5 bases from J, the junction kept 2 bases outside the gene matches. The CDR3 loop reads CASSRDRGDNEQFF. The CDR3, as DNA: TGTGCCAGTAGTAGGGACAGGGGTGACAATGAGCAGTTCTTC.

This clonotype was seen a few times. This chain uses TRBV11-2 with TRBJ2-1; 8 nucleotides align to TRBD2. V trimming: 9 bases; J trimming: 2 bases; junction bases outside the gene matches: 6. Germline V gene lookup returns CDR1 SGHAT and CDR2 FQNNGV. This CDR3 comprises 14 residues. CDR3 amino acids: CASSAGEAYNEQFF. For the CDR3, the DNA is TGTGCCAGTTCAGCGGGGGAGGCCTACAATGAGCAGTTCTTC.

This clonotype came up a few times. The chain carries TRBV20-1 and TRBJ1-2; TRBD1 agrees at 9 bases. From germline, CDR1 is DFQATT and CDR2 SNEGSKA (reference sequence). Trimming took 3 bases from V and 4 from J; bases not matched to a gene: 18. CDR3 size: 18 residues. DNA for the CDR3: TGCAGTGCTAGGCGTCCCGGGACAGGGCTGAGCTCCTTCTATGGCTACACCTTC. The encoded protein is CSARRPGTGLSSFYGYTF.

Written as DNA, the CDR3 is TGTGCCAGCACCCCAAGCTGGCGGGACCAGTTCTTC. Amino acids: CASTPSWRDQFF. The chain has TRBV2 and TRBJ2-1; TRBD2 is a possible D gene (6 bases). Germline V gene data show CDR1 as SNHLY and CDR2 as FYNNEI. This CDR3 region has 12 residues. The V and J ends lost 7 bases and 13 bases respectively, with 17 bases between them.

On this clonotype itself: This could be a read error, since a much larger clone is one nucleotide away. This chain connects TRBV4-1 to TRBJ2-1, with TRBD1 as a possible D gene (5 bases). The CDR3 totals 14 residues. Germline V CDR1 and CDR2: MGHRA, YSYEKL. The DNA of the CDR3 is TGCGCCAACAGCCAAGCAGGGCTAGACAATGAGCAGTTCTTC. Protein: CANSQAGLDNEQFF.

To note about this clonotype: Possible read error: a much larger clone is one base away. CDR3 amino acids: CASSYGLAGGNNGQFF. CDR3 DNA: TGTGCCAGCAGTTACGGTCTAGCGGGGGGAAACAATGGGCAGTTCTTC. The chain recombines TRBV6-6 with TRBJ2-1; TRBD2 agrees at 11 bases. Per the germline V gene, CDR1 is MNHNY and CDR2 is SVGAGI (reference sequence). The CDR3 loop spans 16 amino acids.

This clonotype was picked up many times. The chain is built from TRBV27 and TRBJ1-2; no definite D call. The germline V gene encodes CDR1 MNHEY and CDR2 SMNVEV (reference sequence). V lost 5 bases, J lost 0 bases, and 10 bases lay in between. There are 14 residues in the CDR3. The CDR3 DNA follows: TGTGCCAGCAGTCCCTACGGTCCTAACTATGGCTACACCTTC. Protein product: CASSPYGPNYGYTF.

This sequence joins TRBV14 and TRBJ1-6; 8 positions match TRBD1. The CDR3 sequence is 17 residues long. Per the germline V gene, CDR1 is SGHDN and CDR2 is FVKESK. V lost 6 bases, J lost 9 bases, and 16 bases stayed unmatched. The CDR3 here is CASSPTAGGRQGSPLHF. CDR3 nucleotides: TGTGCCAGCAGTCCCACGGCAGGGGGCCGTCAAGGTTCACCCCTCCACTTT. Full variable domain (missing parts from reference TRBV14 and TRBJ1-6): EAGVTQFPSHSVIEKGQTVTLRCDPISGHDNLYWYRRVMGKEIKFLLHFVKESKQDESGMPNNRFLAERTGGTYSTLKVQPAELEDSGVYFCASSPTAGGRQGSPLHFGNGTRLTVT.

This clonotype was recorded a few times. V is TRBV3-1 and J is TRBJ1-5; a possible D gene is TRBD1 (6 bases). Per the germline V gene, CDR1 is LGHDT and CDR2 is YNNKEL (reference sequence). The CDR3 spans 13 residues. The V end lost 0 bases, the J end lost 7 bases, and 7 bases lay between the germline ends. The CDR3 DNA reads TGTGCCAGCAGCCAAGATAGGGGGCAGCCCCAGCATTTT. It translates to CASSQDRGQPQHF. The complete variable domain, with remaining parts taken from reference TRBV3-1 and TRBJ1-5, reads DTAVSQTPKYLVTQMGNDKSIKCEQNLGHDTMYWYKQDSKKFLKIMFSYNNKELIINETVPNRFSPKSPDKAHLNLHINSLELGDSAVYFCASSQDRGQPQHFGDGTRLSIL.

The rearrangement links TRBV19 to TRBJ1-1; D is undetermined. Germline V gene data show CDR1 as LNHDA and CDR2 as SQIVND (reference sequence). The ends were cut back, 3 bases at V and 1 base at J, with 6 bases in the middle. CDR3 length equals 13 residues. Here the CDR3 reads CASSMVRNTEAFF. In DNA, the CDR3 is TGTGCCAGTAGTATGGTCCGGAACACTGAAGCTTTCTTT.

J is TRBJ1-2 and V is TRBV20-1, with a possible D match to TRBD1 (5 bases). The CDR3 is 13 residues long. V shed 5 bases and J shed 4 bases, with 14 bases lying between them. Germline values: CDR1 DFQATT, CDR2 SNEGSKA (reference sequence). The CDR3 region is CSAPSGQIYGYTF. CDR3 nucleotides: TGCAGTGCTCCCTCGGGGCAGATCTATGGCTACACCTTC.

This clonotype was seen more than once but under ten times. The CDR3 region has the DNA TGCGCCAGCAGTGTTAGCAGGGCCAACACTGAAGCTTTCTTT. Translated: CASSVSRANTEAFF. This sequence joins TRBV10-2 and TRBJ1-1, with a weak D call TRBD1 (5 bases). The CDR3 has 14 amino acids. Deletions cut 4 bases from V and 2 bases from J, with 11 bases between. In germline, CDR1 is WSHSY, CDR2 SAAADI.

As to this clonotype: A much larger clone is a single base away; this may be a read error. CDR3 sequence reads: CSAEGTDTEAFF. The CDR3 DNA reads as TGCAGTGCTGAGGGGACCGACACTGAAGCTTTCTTT. The V call is TRBV20-1, the J call TRBJ1-1; D perhaps matches TRBD1 (5 bases). Germline V gene data show CDR1 as DFQATT and CDR2 as SNEGSKA (reference sequence). The CDR3 totals 12 residues. V gave up 5 bases and J gave up 3 bases, with 10 bases separating them.

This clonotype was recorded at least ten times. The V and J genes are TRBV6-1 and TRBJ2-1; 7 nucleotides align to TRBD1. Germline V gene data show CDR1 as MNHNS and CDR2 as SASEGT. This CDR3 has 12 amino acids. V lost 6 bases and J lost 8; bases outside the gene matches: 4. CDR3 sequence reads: CASRDRTDEQFF. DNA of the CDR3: TGTGCCAGCAGGGACAGGACCGATGAGCAGTTCTTC.

CDR3 region: CARGIDSLYNEQFF. The CDR3 nucleotides read TGTGCCAGGGGGATCGACAGCCTCTACAATGAGCAGTTCTTC. V and J are TRBV3-1 and TRBJ2-1, with D tentatively TRBD1 (5 bases). V shed 9 bases and J shed 3 bases, with 15 bases lying between them. The CDR3 totals 14 residues. Looked up from germline, CDR1 is LGHDT and CDR2 is YNNKEL (reference sequence).

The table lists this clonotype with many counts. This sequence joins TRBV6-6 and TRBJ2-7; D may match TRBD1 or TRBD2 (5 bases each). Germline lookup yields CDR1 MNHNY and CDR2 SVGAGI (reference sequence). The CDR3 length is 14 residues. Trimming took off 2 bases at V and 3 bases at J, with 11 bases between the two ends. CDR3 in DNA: TGTGCCAGCAGTTACGCGAGGGGCAGCTACGAGCAGTACGTC. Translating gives CASSYARGSYEQYV.